This T cell receptor beta chain came from a study of cytomegalovirus exposure and HLA in healthy donors. The CDR3 length is 12 residues. The V end lost 7 bases, the J end lost 4 bases, and 10 bases lay between the germline ends. The V gene's germline CDR1 is MDHEN and CDR2 SYDVKM. Both 60 Vbeta primers and 13 Jbeta primers went into the PCR. Sequencing used immunoSEQ multiplex PCR; TCRdb keeps in-frame clones, though not all of them. The data hold approximately 150,000 clones, with more than 75% observed a single time. The chain joins TRBV28 to TRBJ1-1; D is unclear. The receptor's source is a man aged 35 to 55 in good health and CMV-seronegative. Sequenced sample: PBMCs. CDR3 in DNA: TGTGCCAGCAATGATAGAGTCACTGAAGCTTTCTTT. Translating it yields CASNDRVTEAFF.